This T cell receptor beta chain was identified during a study of Ad26.COV2.S vaccination and SARS-CoV-2 variants. The method was immunoSEQ multiplex PCR; TCRdb's version includes in-frame clones alone and lacks a portion of them. The data contain roughly 300,000 clones, 86% of them singletons. The CDR3 runs to 12 residues. Germline V gene lookup returns CDR1 LGHDT and CDR2 YNNKEL (reference sequence). V dropped 5 bases and J dropped 8 bases, with 12 bases sitting between them. As to treatment: around 19 received Ad26.COV2.S at low or high dose, single or two shots; about 5 received placebo; per-sample allocation not given. On day 63 after the first injection, vaccine and placebo recipients gave samples. Based in Boston, the donor was an adult of 18-55 years. Spike of the Wuhan-strain SARS-CoV-2 was expressed by an Ad26 vector, which formed the vaccine.

The V call is TRBV3-1 (or the pseudogene TRBV3-2), the J call TRBJ1-2; D possibly corresponds to TRBD1 (5 bases). The TCR originated in a person aged 18-60 years who received the Ad26.COV2.S COVID-19 vaccine or a placebo. The starting material was peripheral blood, obtained in a trial of Ad26.COV2.S vaccine versus placebo. The CDR3 loop is CASSLQAGGYTF. In DNA form, the CDR3 reads TGTGCCAGCAGCTTACAGGCGGGGGGCTACACCTTC.